These 17 T cell receptor beta chains were sequenced from one sample in a study of blood T cell repertoires in COVID-19 (TCRdb year 2020). The library relied on the immunoSEQ multiplex PCR assay. Here the immuneACCESS table is served through TCRdb, limited to in-frame sequences with V and J called. Missing clones are a known gap in these copies; in checked studies unresolved V genes cover under half, and the rest lacks a known reason. For this sample the table gives some 140,000 clones, of which almost 85% were detected only once. The ten biggest clones cover about 5.5% of the sample. Sequences were obtained from PBMCs or T cells enriched from blood (not recorded which). The source of these receptors is a man aged 40-49 years with acute COVID-19.

This chain connects TRBV19 to TRBJ2-1, with 7 bases identical to TRBD2. The CDR3 length is 15 residues. Germline lookup yields CDR1 LNHDA and CDR2 SQIVND (reference sequence). V was clipped by 7 bases and J by 5 bases; unmatched bases: 11. The CDR3 sequence: CASNPLLAANNEQFF. The DNA of the CDR3 is TGTGCCAGTAACCCATTGCTAGCGGCCAACAATGAGCAGTTCTTC.

This sequence joins TRBV30 and TRBJ1-2; no definite D call. The CDR3 is 16 amino acids. Germline V gene sequence: CDR1 GTSNPN, CDR2 SVGIG (reference sequence). V was shortened by 0 bases and J by 9 bases, with 23 bases between the two germline ends. CDR3 nucleotides: TGTGCCTGGAGTGTAAGCTCCCGTCGGAGGGATGGGAGCTACACCTTC. Residues: CAWSVSSRRRDGSYTF.

This clone came up a few times. The J gene is TRBJ2-7, the V gene TRBV11-2; D is perhaps TRBD1 (6 bases). V was clipped by 5 bases and J by 1 base, with 15 bases between them. The CDR3 has 15 amino acids. The germline gives CDR1 SGHAT, CDR2 FQNNGV. The CDR3 sequence is CASSPRVRGSYEQYF. CDR3 nucleotide sequence: TGTGCCAGCAGCCCGAGGGTGAGGGGGTCCTACGAGCAGTACTTC.

The genes are TRBV9 and TRBJ1-2; D not certain. Trimming took 1 base from V and 4 from J, leaving 8 bases between them. CDR1 and CDR2 (germline): SGDLS, YYNGEE. The CDR3 consists of 13 residues. CDR3 in DNA: TGTGCCAGCAGCGTAACAGAAAGCTATGGCTACACCTTC. Amino acid sequence: CASSVTESYGYTF. Complete variable domain (other parts from reference TRBV9 and TRBJ1-2): DSGVTQTPKHLITATGQRVTLRCSPRSGDLSVYWYQQSLDQGLQFLIQYYNGEERAKGNILERFSAQQFPDLHSELNLSSLELGDSALYFCASSVTESYGYTFGSGTRLTVV.

The chain recombines TRBV2 with TRBJ2-3; 13 nucleotides agree with TRBD2. The CDR3 is made up of 16 amino acids. Germline CDR1 reads SNHLY; CDR2 reads FYNNEI. Trimming at V came to 3 bases and at J to 4 bases, leaving 4 bases not matched to a gene. The CDR3 nucleotides are TGTGCCAGCAGTGACCGGACTAGCGGGGGTGCAGATACGCAGTATTTT. Amino acid sequence: CASSDRTSGGADTQYF.

The chain joins TRBV6-6 to TRBJ2-1; perhaps TRBD2 as D (5 bases). CDR3 size: 15 residues. V was pared by 6 bases and J by 6 bases, with 18 bases between. CDR1 is MNHNY and CDR2 is SVGAGI in the germline V gene (reference sequence). CDR3 bases: TGTGCCAGCAGGGAAAGAGCGGTTAGTGTCAATGAGCAGTTCTTC. It translates to CASRERAVSVNEQFF.

This chain joins TRBV7-2 and TRBJ1-5, with 9 bases that match TRBD1. The CDR3 runs 14 residues. Germline V gives CDR1 SGHTA, CDR2 FQGNSA. Unmatched junction bases numbered 3, after V lost 4 bases and J lost 5 bases. The CDR3 loop reads CASSYRQGDQPQHF. The CDR3 DNA follows: TGTGCCAGCAGCTACCGACAGGGGGATCAGCCCCAGCATTTT. Combining the CDR3 with reference TRBV7-2 and TRBJ1-5 gives the whole variable domain GAGVSQSPSNKVTEKGKDVELRCDPISGHTALYWYRQSLGQGLEFLIYFQGNSAPDKSGLPSDRFSAERTGGSVSTLTIQRTQQEDSAVYLCASSYRQGDQPQHFGDGTRLSIL.

The table lists this clone with a count of one. The V and J genes are TRBV5-4 and TRBJ2-1, with 9 nucleotides matching TRBD2. CDR3 size: 16 residues. J was trimmed by 7 bases and V by 4 bases; bases with no gene match: 12. Per germline, CDR1 SGHNT and CDR2 YYREEE (reference sequence). CDR3 coding DNA: TGTGCCAGCAGCCTTGGAATTAGCGGGAGAGGTAATGAGCAGTTCTTC. This sequence encodes CASSLGISGRGNEQFF.

The rearrangement joins TRBV7-2 to TRBJ1-6; D is unclear. Germline assignment: CDR1 SGHTA and CDR2 FQGNSA. Trimming took off 5 bases at V and 7 bases at J, with 9 bases between the two ends. The CDR3 covers 13 residues. The CDR3 loop reads CASSAGNNSPLHF. The CDR3, as DNA: TGTGCCAGCAGCGCAGGAAACAATTCACCCCTCCACTTT.

The chain uses TRBV28 and TRBJ2-7, with 7 nucleotides matching TRBD1. The CDR3 extends over 13 amino acids. CDR1 MDHEN and CDR2 SYDVKM come from the germline V gene. Germline trimming cut 3 bases from V and 3 bases from J; bases unmatched to any gene: 2. This CDR3 reads CASSFRDSYEQYF. CDR3 nucleotides: TGTGCCAGCAGTTTCCGGGACAGCTACGAGCAGTACTTC.

The chain recombines TRBV29-1 with TRBJ2-1; TRBD1 matches 9 bases. The CDR3 spans 13 residues. CDR1 and CDR2 (germline): SQVTM, ANQGSEA. Trimming cost V 6 bases and J 8 bases; bases outside gene matches: 8. The CDR3 region has the DNA TGCAGCGTCCCCGGGACAGGGTGGTATGAGCAGTTCTTC. Translated, it gives CSVPGTGWYEQFF.

The chain has TRBV5-6 and TRBJ2-7, with D hard to call. The germline V and J ends were trimmed by 1 base and 4 bases, with 6 bases remaining between them. CDR1 SGHDT and CDR2 YYEEEE come from the germline V gene. The length of the CDR3 is 12 residues. CDR3 in DNA: TGTGCCAGCAGCTTGTTGAGGTACGAGCAGTACTTC. It encodes CASSLLRYEQYF. Together with reference TRBV5-6 and TRBJ2-7, the CDR3 gives the full variable domain: DAGVTQSPTHLIKTRGQQVTLRCSPKSGHDTVSWYQQALGQGPQFIFQYYEEEERQRGNFPDRFSGHQFPNYSSELNVNALLLGDSALYLCASSLLRYEQYFGPGTRLTVT.

The rearrangement uses TRBV2 and TRBJ1-2; 12 bases align to TRBD1. Germline lookup yields CDR1 SNHLY and CDR2 FYNNEI. J was trimmed by 2 bases and V by 2 bases; bases with no gene match: 3. The CDR3 extends over 16 amino acids. CDR3 in DNA: TGTGCCAGCAGTGAATACGGGACAGGGGGCAACTATGGCTACACCTTC. Translated, it gives CASSEYGTGGNYGYTF.

This sequence joins TRBV27 and TRBJ1-1; D perhaps matches TRBD1 (5 bases). This CDR3 has 13 amino acids. Germline loops: CDR1 MNHEY, CDR2 SMNVEV (reference sequence). Between the trimmed V and J ends, which lost 4 bases and 1 base, there was a span of 7 bases. Here the CDR3 DNA reads TGTGCCAGCAGTTCCACAGGGAACACTGAAGCTTTCTTT. This sequence encodes CASSSTGNTEAFF.

The J gene is TRBJ2-5, the V gene TRBV1; TRBD2, as called in the table, went unchecked against the DNA. TRBV1 is a documented pseudogene. The CDR3 is made up of 15 amino acids. This CDR3 reads CTSSPPSGREETQYF. The CDR3 bases are TGCACCAGCAGCCCCCCTAGCGGTCGGGAGGAGACCCAGTACTTC.

This clone was observed a few times. The chain carries TRBV7-6 and TRBJ2-7, with D possibly TRBD2 on 7 matching bases. Germline-derived CDR1 and CDR2 are SGHVS and FNYEAQ. V lost 1 base, J lost 3 bases, and 10 bases lay in between. This CDR3 contains 14 residues. CDR3 sequence: CASSLGGGHYEQYF. CDR3 DNA: TGTGCCAGCAGCTTAGGCGGGGGCCACTACGAGCAGTACTTC. The complete variable domain, with remaining parts taken from reference TRBV7-6 and TRBJ2-7, reads GAGVSQSPRYKVTKRGQDVALRCDPISGHVSLYWYRQALGQGPEFLTYFNYEAQQDKSGLPNDRFSAERPEGSISTLTIQRTEQRDSAMYRCASSLGGGHYEQYFGPGTRLTVT.

V usage is TRBV5-4 and J usage is TRBJ2-5; TRBD2 aligns across 10 bases. The CDR3 consists of 15 residues. V shed 3 bases, J shed 4 bases, and the junction held 6 bases outside the gene matches. The germline CDR1 and CDR2 sequences are SGHNT and YYREEE (reference sequence). CDR3 sequence reads: CASSSSGTSAETQYF. CDR3 sequence (DNA): TGTGCCAGCAGCTCGTCCGGGACTAGCGCAGAGACCCAGTACTTC.